Listed below are T cell receptor beta chains from one sample, sequenced in a study of blood T cells in healthy people across ages. TCRdb recomputed calls from the 5' RACE reads with MiXCR, one row per CDR3 protein. The sample shows roughly 730,000 distinct CDR3 sequences, more than 50% of them seen only once. The sequenced material came from blood. The receptors were gathered from a man in his forties in good health. Each CDR3 is given with its conserved first and last residue. Fields, in order: clone size, J gene, D gene, V gene, CDR3 DNA, CDR3 protein. A D gene is named only where the DNA matches it firmly. Not every row has a clone size; where given, it reads once, few, many or a size class.

size: .
J: TRBJ2-3
D: .
V: TRBV4-3
DNA: TGCGCCAGCAGCCAAGATAGAGCTAGATCAGATACGCAGTATTTT
CDR3: CASSQDRARSDTQYF

size: few
J: TRBJ2-1
D: .
V: TRBV10-3
DNA: TGTGCCATCAGTGAGTCCCCCCAGAGTGAGCAGTTCTTC
CDR3: CAISESPQSEQFF

size: few
J: TRBJ1-1
D: .
V: TRBV5-1
DNA: TGCGCCAGCAGCATTCACAGGAGGGCCCTTGAAGCTTTCTTT
CDR3: CASSIHRRALEAFF

size: .
J: TRBJ2-5
D: .
V: TRBV7-6
DNA: TGTGCCAGCAGCTCTTCTTCCATGGGGCAAGAGACCCAGTACTTC
CDR3: CASSSSSMGQETQYF

size: .
J: TRBJ1-5
D: TRBD1
V: TRBV7-9
DNA: TGTGCCAGCAGCCGGGACAGTCATAGCAATCAGCCCCAGCATTTT
CDR3: CASSRDSHSNQPQHF

size: .
J: TRBJ1-5
D: .
V: TRBV5-1
DNA: TGCGCCAGCAGCGGTGATAGGGATCCAGGGAGCAATCAGCCCCAGCATTTT
CDR3: CASSGDRDPGSNQPQHF

size: few
J: TRBJ1-2
D: .
V: TRBV10-3
DNA: TGTGCCATCAAGGGAAACTATGGCTACACCTTC
CDR3: CAIKGNYGYTF

size: many
J: TRBJ2-5
D: .
V: TRBV28
DNA: TGTGCCAGCAGTTTTACGAGCGGACAAGAGACCCAGTACTTC
CDR3: CASSFTSGQETQYF

size: .
J: TRBJ2-3
D: .
V: TRBV25-1
DNA: TGTGCCAGCAGTGCCCGGGCTAGCACAGATACGCAGTATTTT
CDR3: CASSARASTDTQYF

size: once
J: TRBJ2-1
D: .
V: TRBV7-9
DNA: TGTGCCAGCAGCTTTACAATGAACTCCTACAATGAGCAGTTCTTC
CDR3: CASSFTMNSYNEQFF

size: .
J: TRBJ2-1
D: TRBD2
V: TRBV5-1
DNA: TGCGCCAGCAGCTCGAGCGGGAGTTTCAGTGAGCAGTTCTTC
CDR3: CASSSSGSFSEQFF

size: .
J: TRBJ2-3
D: .
V: TRBV28
DNA: TGTGCCAGCAGACCCAGGACGGGAACAGATACGCAGTATTTT
CDR3: CASRPRTGTDTQYF

size: .
J: TRBJ2-7
D: .
V: TRBV29-1
DNA: TGCAGCGTTGTTATAAGGGGCTACGAGCAGTACTTC
CDR3: CSVVIRGYEQYF

size: .
J: TRBJ2-5
D: TRBD1
V: TRBV4-2
DNA: TGTGCCAGCAGCCAAGCTACCCGGGACAGTCGCTTCGGGGAGACCCAGTACTTC
CDR3: CASSQATRDSRFGETQYF

size: .
J: TRBJ2-7
D: .
V: TRBV4-1
DNA: TGCGCCAGCAGCCAAATGGCTGGGACTGGGGAGCAGTACTTC
CDR3: CASSQMAGTGEQYF

size: .
J: TRBJ2-5
D: .
V: TRBV7-8
DNA: TGTGCCAGCACCACCGCCTCACAGTATTTGTTTGGGACCCAGTACTTC
CDR3: CASTTASQYLFGTQYF

size: .
J: TRBJ2-3
D: .
V: TRBV15
DNA: TGTGCCACAGCGCCGGGGGATAGGGATACGCAGTATTTT
CDR3: CATAPGDRDTQYF

size: .
J: TRBJ2-4
D: .
V: TRBV27
DNA: TGTGCCAGCAGTCGTAGCTTGGAAGAGCAGTACTTC
CDR3: CASSRSLEEQYF

size: .
J: TRBJ2-7
D: .
V: TRBV5-1
DNA: TGCGCCAGCAGCTTGGGGGCCGGGACGTTTACCTACGAGCAGTACTTC
CDR3: CASSLGAGTFTYEQYF

size: .
J: TRBJ1-4
D: .
V: TRBV4-1
DNA: TGCGCCAGCAGCCAAGTGAGAGGGGCAGGGGAAAAACTGTTTTTT
CDR3: CASSQVRGAGEKLFF

size: .
J: TRBJ2-2
D: TRBD1
V: TRBV7-2
DNA: TGTGCCAGCAGCTTAGCCACAGGGGGCCGCACCGGGGAGCTGTTTTTT
CDR3: CASSLATGGRTGELFF

size: few
J: TRBJ2-5
D: .
V: TRBV10-3
DNA: TGTGCCATCAGTGAGTCTAGCGGCCAAGAGACCCAGTACTTC
CDR3: CAISESSGQETQYF

size: many
J: TRBJ2-3
D: .
V: TRBV9
DNA: TGTGCCAGCAGCGTACAGGACAGCCAGGGTACGCAGTATTTT
CDR3: CASSVQDSQGTQYF

size: few
J: TRBJ1-6
D: .
V: TRBV6-1
DNA: TGTGCCAGCGGCGGGGGCGGCCTTTCCAATTCACCCCTCCACTTT
CDR3: CASGGGGLSNSPLHF

size: .
J: TRBJ2-5
D: .
V: TRBV12-3/TRBV12-4
DNA: TGTGCCAGCAGTTTAGTGGGGACCCAGTACTTC
CDR3: CASSLVGTQYF

size: .
J: TRBJ2-1
D: .
V: TRBV5-1
DNA: TGCGCCAGCAGCCCGGTCTTGCAGGGGATAAACAATGAGCAGTTCTTC
CDR3: CASSPVLQGINNEQFF

size: .
J: TRBJ2-7
D: .
V: TRBV25-1
DNA: TGTGCCAGCAGTGAAATGGGCGCATTCTACGAGCAGTACTTC
CDR3: CASSEMGAFYEQYF

size: .
J: TRBJ2-1
D: .
V: TRBV29-1
DNA: TGCAGCGTTAGCCCCGTAAGGGATGAGCAGTTCTTC
CDR3: CSVSPVRDEQFF

size: few
J: TRBJ2-5
D: TRBD1
V: TRBV15
DNA: TGTGCCACCAGGAAACAGGGGGTACAAGAGACCCAGTACTTC
CDR3: CATRKQGVQETQYF

size: many
J: TRBJ2-5
D: TRBD1
V: TRBV9
DNA: TGTGCCAGCAGCGTAGCCGGGACAGGACAAGAGACCCAGTACTTC
CDR3: CASSVAGTGQETQYF

size: .
J: TRBJ2-3
D: TRBD2
V: TRBV20-1
DNA: TGCAGTGCTAGAAGAGGACTAGCGGGTTACACAGATACGCAGTATTTT
CDR3: CSARRGLAGYTDTQYF

size: .
J: TRBJ2-1
D: TRBD2
V: TRBV29-1
DNA: TGCAGCGTGTCGACTAGCGGGAGATTCCATGAGCAGTTCTTC
CDR3: CSVSTSGRFHEQFF

size: .
J: TRBJ2-1
D: TRBD1
V: TRBV5-1
DNA: TGCGCCAGCAGCTTGGCTATAGGGACAGGCTACAATGAGCAGTTCTTC
CDR3: CASSLAIGTGYNEQFF

size: .
J: TRBJ1-1
D: .
V: TRBV28
DNA: TGTGCCAGCAGTTTAAAGGTGAACACTGAAGCTTTCTTT
CDR3: CASSLKVNTEAFF

size: .
J: TRBJ2-1
D: .
V: TRBV20-1
DNA: TGCAGTGCTAACCGGGACGGCAATGAGCAGTTCTTC
CDR3: CSANRDGNEQFF

size: .
J: TRBJ2-7
D: TRBD2
V: TRBV29-1
DNA: TGCAGCGGTGGGGAGGGATCCTACAATGAGCAGTACTTC
CDR3: CSGGEGSYNEQYF

size: few
J: TRBJ2-5
D: TRBD2
V: TRBV15
DNA: TGTGCCACCAGCAGAGGTTCTAGCGGGGGAATAGAGACCCAGTACTTC
CDR3: CATSRGSSGGIETQYF

size: .
J: TRBJ2-7
D: TRBD2
V: TRBV27
DNA: TGTGCCAGCACCCGGACTAGCGGGCAAACTGGCTCCTACGAGCAGTACTTC
CDR3: CASTRTSGQTGSYEQYF

size: .
J: TRBJ1-2
D: .
V: TRBV30
DNA: TGTGCCGACCTTAGGGCACCCTATGGCTACACCTTC
CDR3: CADLRAPYGYTF

size: .
J: TRBJ2-1
D: .
V: TRBV7-9
DNA: TGTGCCAGCAGCCCCTCTTATGAAACACTAGATACCAATGAGCAGTTCTTC
CDR3: CASSPSYETLDTNEQFF

size: .
J: TRBJ2-1
D: .
V: TRBV29-1
DNA: TGCAGCGTTGAGGCCGGGCAGCGCCATGAGCAGTTCTTC
CDR3: CSVEAGQRHEQFF

size: .
J: TRBJ2-1
D: TRBD1
V: TRBV5-1
DNA: TGCGCCAGCAGCTTACTTCCTCCGGGACAGGGGGCGCGGGTTGAGCAGTTCTTC
CDR3: CASSLLPPGQGARVEQFF

size: few
J: TRBJ2-3
D: .
V: TRBV4-2
DNA: TGTGCCAGCAGCCAAGAGGTGGGCACAGATACGCAGTATTTT
CDR3: CASSQEVGTDTQYF

size: .
J: TRBJ1-4
D: .
V: TRBV20-1
DNA: TGCAGTGCTAGTCGTGGACTTGGCGAAAAACTGTTTTTT
CDR3: CSASRGLGEKLFF

size: .
J: TRBJ2-7
D: TRBD2
V: TRBV4-3
DNA: TGCGCCAGCAGCCAAGTTGCGGGAGGGCACTACGAGCAGTACTTC
CDR3: CASSQVAGGHYEQYF

size: .
J: TRBJ1-2
D: .
V: TRBV29-1
DNA: TGCAGCGTTGAGACCGGAATGGGACGGAACTATGGCTACACCTTC
CDR3: CSVETGMGRNYGYTF

size: many
J: TRBJ2-1
D: TRBD2
V: TRBV14
DNA: TGTGCCAGCAGCCCGCTAGCGGGAGGGTCCTACAATGAGCAGTTCTTC
CDR3: CASSPLAGGSYNEQFF

size: few
J: TRBJ2-1
D: .
V: TRBV2
DNA: TGTGCCAGCAGTGAAGGGGCCTCGAGATACAATGAGCAGTTCTTC
CDR3: CASSEGASRYNEQFF

size: .
J: TRBJ2-1
D: .
V: TRBV12-3/TRBV12-4
DNA: TGTGCCAGCAGTAAAGGTGGTGGGTACAATGAGCAGTTCTTC
CDR3: CASSKGGGYNEQFF

size: .
J: TRBJ2-7
D: .
V: TRBV15
DNA: TGTGCCACCAGCCTACGATTCGCCGGCAATGGTGAGCAGTACTTC
CDR3: CATSLRFAGNGEQYF

size: .
J: TRBJ2-7
D: .
V: TRBV20-1
DNA: TGCAGTGCTAGCTACGGTTCCTACGAGCAGTACTTC
CDR3: CSASYGSYEQYF

size: .
J: TRBJ2-1
D: .
V: TRBV7-8
DNA: TGTGCCAGCAGCCTCGACGCGGGGGCGGACAATGAGCAGTTCTTC
CDR3: CASSLDAGADNEQFF

size: .
J: TRBJ2-6
D: TRBD1
V: TRBV3-1
DNA: TGTGCCAGCAGCCCGAGATACAGGGGGTTGGCTGGGGCCAACGTCCTGACTTTC
CDR3: CASSPRYRGLAGANVLTF

size: .
J: TRBJ2-7
D: TRBD1
V: TRBV12-3/TRBV12-4
DNA: TGTGCCAGCAGTTTAGGACAGGGGGTTAACTACGAGCAGTACTTC
CDR3: CASSLGQGVNYEQYF

size: .
J: TRBJ2-3
D: TRBD2
V: TRBV12-3/TRBV12-4
DNA: TGTGCCAGCACAAGGCTAGCGGGCACAGATACGCAGTATTTT
CDR3: CASTRLAGTDTQYF

size: few
J: TRBJ1-2
D: .
V: TRBV2
DNA: TGTGCCAGCAGGGCTACAAGAGATGGCTACACCTTC
CDR3: CASRATRDGYTF

size: .
J: TRBJ2-1
D: .
V: TRBV6-1
DNA: TGTGCCAGCACTCGTAAGCGGGTGAGCTCCTACAATGAGCAGTTCTTC
CDR3: CASTRKRVSSYNEQFF

size: .
J: TRBJ2-6
D: TRBD2
V: TRBV9
DNA: TGTGCCAGCAGCGTAGAACCCTATAGCGGGGGGGCCTCTGGGGCCAACGTCCTGACTTTC
CDR3: CASSVEPYSGGASGANVLTF